These T cell receptor beta chains were read from a single sample in a study of T cells in Graves' hyperthyroidism and ophthalmopathy. TCRdb re-analysed the multiplex PCR reads in MiXCR, keeping a single row per CDR3 protein. The profile shows over 250,000 distinct CDR3 sequences, approximately 26% of them singletons. What was sequenced was blood. These receptors came from a middle-aged man with Graves' hyperthyroidism that later progressed to Graves' ophthalmopathy. Both conserved end residues are part of each CDR3. A D gene is named only where the DNA matches it firmly. Part of the rows lack a size; the others show once, few, many or a class for expanded clones.

abundance | d_gene | j_gene | v_gene | CDR3nt | CDR3aa
many | - | TRBJ1-2 | TRBV5-6 | TGTGCCAGCAGCTTGGGATTGGACTATGGCTACACCTTC | CASSLGLDYGYTF
- | TRBD1 | TRBJ1-5 | TRBV10-3 | TGTGCCACCGTCGGGACAGTCGGTTGGCCCCAGCATTTT | CATVGTVGWPQHF
many | TRBD1 | TRBJ1-1 | TRBV30 | TGTGCCCAGGGACAGTTAAGTGAAGCTTTCTTT | CAQGQLSEAFF
many | - | TRBJ1-2 | TRBV28 | TGTGCCAGCAAATTGACAGGACTGGGCTATGGCTACACCTTC | CASKLTGLGYGYTF
- | - | TRBJ2-5 | TRBV12-3/TRBV12-4 | TGTGCCAGCAGTTTAGGGGGCTGGATCCAAGAGACCCAGTACTTC | CASSLGGWIQETQYF
- | TRBD1 | TRBJ2-5 | TRBV6-1 | TGTGCCAGCAGTGTACAGGGGCCGAGGGAGACCCAGTACTTC | CASSVQGPRETQYF
many | TRBD1 | TRBJ1-1 | TRBV9 | TGTGCCAGCAGCGCGGGACAGCTGGAGAACACTGAAGCTTTCTTT | CASSAGQLENTEAFF
- | TRBD1 | TRBJ2-5 | TRBV28 | TGTGCCAGCAGTTCCGACAGGGGGCAAAACCCTGGGGCCCAGTACTTC | CASSSDRGQNPGAQYF
many | - | TRBJ1-2 | TRBV12-3/TRBV12-4 | TGTGCCAGCAGGAGAGGAGAGGGGTACTCCTATGGCTACACCTTC | CASRRGEGYSYGYTF
- | - | TRBJ1-1 | TRBV10-3 | TGTGCCATCACAACAGGAGTGAACACTGAAGCTTTCTTT | CAITTGVNTEAFF
- | TRBD2 | TRBJ2-2 | TRBV3-1 | TGTGCCAGCAGCCGAACACCTAGCGGGAGTGGCACCGGGGAGCTGTTTTTT | CASSRTPSGSGTGELFF
- | - | TRBJ2-2 | TRBV20-1 | TGCAGTGCGTCCCGCAGCGAGAACACCGGGGAGCTGTTTTTT | CSASRSENTGELFF
many | - | TRBJ1-1 | TRBV3-1 | TGTGCCAGCAGCCCTGGGACGAAGAACACTGAAGCTTTCTTT | CASSPGTKNTEAFF
many | TRBD2 | TRBJ2-5 | TRBV20-1 | TGCAGTGCGCAGGGACTAGCGGGAGGATGGTTCGGGGAGACCCAGTACTTC | CSAQGLAGGWFGETQYF
- | - | TRBJ1-1 | TRBV28 | TGTGCCAGCAGTTTTTCTTTCGCTGAAGCTTTCTTT | CASSFSFAEAFF
- | - | TRBJ1-6 | TRBV28 | TGTGCCAGCAGTCCAACCACCGGGATCTCCTATAATTCACCCCTCCACTTT | CASSPTTGISYNSPLHF
many | TRBD1 | TRBJ2-5 | TRBV29-1 | TGCAGCGCTAAGGGACAGCTGAAACAAGAGACCCAGTACTTC | CSAKGQLKQETQYF